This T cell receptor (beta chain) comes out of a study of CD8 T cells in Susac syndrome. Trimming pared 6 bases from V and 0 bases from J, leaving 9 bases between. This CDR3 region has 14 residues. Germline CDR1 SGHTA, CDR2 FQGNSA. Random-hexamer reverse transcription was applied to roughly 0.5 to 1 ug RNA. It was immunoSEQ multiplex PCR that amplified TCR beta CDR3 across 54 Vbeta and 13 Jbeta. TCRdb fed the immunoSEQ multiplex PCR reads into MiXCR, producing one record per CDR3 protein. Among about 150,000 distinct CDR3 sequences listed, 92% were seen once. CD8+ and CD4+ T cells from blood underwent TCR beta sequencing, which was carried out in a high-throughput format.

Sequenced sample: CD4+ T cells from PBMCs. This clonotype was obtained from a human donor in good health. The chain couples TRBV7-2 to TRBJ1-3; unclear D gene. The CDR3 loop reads CASRPGVSGNTIYF. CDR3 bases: TGTGCCAGCAGACCCGGGGTCTCTGGAAACACCATATATTTT.